The source of this T cell receptor beta chain is a study of blood T cell repertoires in COVID-19. The CDR3 runs 15 residues. The trim removed 3 bases at V and 7 bases at J, leaving 9 bases unmatched. Germline V gene lookup returns CDR1 LNHNV and CDR2 YYDKDF (reference sequence). TCRdb's table, derived via immunoSEQ multiplex PCR, lists solely in-frame clones and lacks some. The profile covers tens of thousands of clones, with approximately 80% appearing a single time and roughly 21% taken by the ten largest. Specimen: peripheral blood. This receptor was identified in a human donor in a cohort sampled during active COVID-19. The V call is TRBV15, the J call TRBJ2-5, with 9 bases fitting TRBD2. The CDR3 DNA sequence: TGTGCCACCAGCAGTGTGACTAGCGGAGCGGGGACCCAGTACTTC. It codes for CATSSVTSGAGTQYF. The full variable domain, its missing parts supplied by reference TRBV15 and TRBJ2-5, is DAMVIQNPRYQVTQFGKPVTLSCSQTLNHNVMYWYQQKSSQAPKLLFHYYDKDFNNEADTPDNFQSRRPNTSFCFLDIRSPGLGDTAMYLCATSSVTSGAGTQYFGPGTRLLVL.